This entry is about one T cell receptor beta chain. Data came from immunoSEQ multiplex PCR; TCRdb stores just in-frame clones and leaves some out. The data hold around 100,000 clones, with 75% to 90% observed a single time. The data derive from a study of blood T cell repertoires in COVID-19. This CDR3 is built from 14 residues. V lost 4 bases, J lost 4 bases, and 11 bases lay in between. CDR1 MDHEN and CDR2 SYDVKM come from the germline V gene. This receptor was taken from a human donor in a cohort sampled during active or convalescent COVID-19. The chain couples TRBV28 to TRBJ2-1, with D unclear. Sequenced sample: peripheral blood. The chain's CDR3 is CASSYSDLYNEQFF. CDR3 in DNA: TGTGCCAGCAGTTATTCAGATTTATACAATGAGCAGTTCTTC.